The clone carrying this T cell receptor (beta chain) has a count of ten or more. Its specificity is unknown. TCRdb passed the 5' RACE reads through MiXCR, listing each CDR3 protein once. Of some 250,000 distinct CDR3 sequences in the sample, about 11% were seen once. These data originate in a study of CD8 T cells in ankylosing spondylitis. The CDR3 consists of 14 residues. J gave up 9 bases and V 4 bases, and 8 bases lay outside the gene matches. CDR1 SGHRS and CDR2 YFSETQ come from the germline V gene. Study-wide points: Several highly homologous variants made up a TCR beta motif, and this motif appeared characteristic of ankylosing spondylitis blood. Peripheral blood samples showed relatively rare disease-linked clones, and these clones were CD8+.

The sequenced sample was blood, either unsorted or a sorted T cell fraction (not recorded which). This sequence was found in a male donor with ankylosing spondylitis or in good health (not recorded which). This chain connects TRBV5-1 to TRBJ2-2; TRBD1 matches at 8 bases. The CDR3 nucleotides are TGCGCCAGCAGCGCGACAGGGGACAGCTGGGAGCTGTTTTTT. Translated, it gives CASSATGDSWELFF.